The next 17 T cell receptor beta chains were all read from a single sample in a study of blood T cell repertoires in COVID-19. The method was immunoSEQ multiplex PCR; TCRdb's version includes in-frame clones alone and lacks a portion of them. This table has fewer than 250,000 clones, about nine tenths appearing once. What was sequenced was PBMCs or T cells enriched from blood (not recorded which). All receptors derive from a young woman with acute COVID-19.

This clone has just one count. The V call is TRBV19, the J call TRBJ1-5, with TRBD1 identical over 8 bases. Trimming cost V 7 bases and J 7 bases; bases outside gene matches: 6. Germline CDR1 reads LNHDA; CDR2 reads SQIVND (reference sequence). The CDR3 runs to 13 residues. The DNA for the CDR3 is TGTGCCAGTACGGACAGGGTGGAACAGCCCCAGCATTTT. This translates into CASTDRVEQPQHF. The whole variable domain, filled in from reference TRBV19 and TRBJ1-5, reads DGGITQSPKYLFRKEGQNVTLSCEQNLNHDAMYWYRQDPGQGLRLIYYSQIVNDFQKGDIAEGYSVSREKKESFPLTVTSAQKNPTAFYLCASTDRVEQPQHFGDGTRLSIL.

J is TRBJ1-2 and V is TRBV29-1, with a weak D call TRBD1 (5 bases). This CDR3 region has 12 residues. Germline-derived CDR1 and CDR2 are SQVTM and ANQGSEA. With 3 bases removed from V and 3 bases from J, the gap between germline ends came to 8 bases. This chain's CDR3 is CSVEVTDYGYTF. CDR3 sequence (DNA): TGCAGCGTTGAGGTGACAGACTATGGCTACACCTTC.

The chain employs TRBV5-4 and TRBJ2-5, with D possibly being TRBD2 (6 bases). The CDR3 contains 15 residues. Trimming left V 2 bases short and J 5 bases short, with 16 bases between. The V gene's germline CDR1 is SGHNT and CDR2 YYREEE (reference sequence). The CDR3: CASSFPGSKGETQYF. CDR3 DNA sequence: TGTGCCAGCAGCTTTCCCGGGAGCAAGGGTGAGACCCAGTACTTC.

The chain recombines TRBV28 with TRBJ1-4, with a tentative D call TRBD1 (6 bases). The CDR3 has 16 amino acids. V was trimmed by 4 bases and J by 3 bases, leaving 15 bases between them. Germline V gene lookup returns CDR1 MDHEN and CDR2 SYDVKM. The CDR3 region is CASSSFVGGSNEKLFF. The CDR3 region has the DNA TGTGCCAGCAGTTCTTTTGTAGGGGGATCTAATGAAAAACTGTTTTTT.

The chain is built from TRBV5-1 and TRBJ1-2; no clear D. The CDR3 sequence is 15 residues long. Germline V gene lookup returns CDR1 SGHRS and CDR2 YFSETQ. The V gene lost 0 bases and the J gene lost 1 base, with 10 bases spanning the gap. In DNA, the CDR3 is TGCGCCAGCAGCTTGGTCCGGCCGGGTAACTATGGCTACACCTTC. This translates into CASSLVRPGNYGYTF.

V gene TRBV5-4 combines with J gene TRBJ2-7; TRBD1 agrees at 8 bases. Per the germline V gene, CDR1 is SGHNT and CDR2 is YYREEE (reference sequence). V dropped 4 bases and J dropped 2; count of bases not matched to a gene: 5. CDR3 size: 14 residues. CDR3 sequence: CASSLGTGAYEQYF. The CDR3 nucleotides read TGTGCCAGCAGCCTCGGGACAGGCGCCTACGAGCAGTACTTC. Looking up the rest from reference TRBV5-4 and TRBJ2-7 gives the full variable domain: ETGVTQSPTHLIKTRGQQVTLRCSSQSGHNTVSWYQQALGQGPQFIFQYYREEENGRGNFPPRFSGLQFPNYSSELNVNALELDDSALYLCASSLGTGAYEQYFGPGTRLTVT.

This clone has only one observation. V and J are TRBV2 and TRBJ1-2; D is undetermined. Germline loops: CDR1 SNHLY, CDR2 FYNNEI. V was cut by 4 bases and J by 0 bases, with 9 bases left in between. CDR3 length: 14 residues. CDR3 bases: TGTGCCAGCAGTGTTACGTTAGCTAACTATGGCTACACCTTC. Protein: CASSVTLANYGYTF.

This clone was detected only once. For the CDR3, the DNA is TGTGCCAGTAGTATAGGGTCGAGGGACTTAGATTCTGGCTACACCTTC. Protein: CASSIGSRDLDSGYTF. The chain joins TRBV19 to TRBJ1-2, with a tentative D call TRBD1 (5 bases). This CDR3 is 16 amino acids long. V shed 1 base and J shed 7 bases, with 19 bases lying between them. Germline CDR1 and CDR2: LNHDA and SQIVND (reference sequence).

This sequence joins TRBV20-1 and TRBJ2-5, with 8 nucleotides matching TRBD2. The J segment lost 4 bases and the V segment lost 3 bases, leaving 7 bases of the junction unmatched. Germline values: CDR1 DFQATT, CDR2 SNEGSKA (reference sequence). The length of the CDR3 is 14 residues. CDR3 sequence: CSASRRGGLETQYF. The CDR3 nucleotides are TGCAGTGCTAGTAGACGGGGGGGTTTAGAGACCCAGTACTTC.

The rearrangement uses TRBV7-2 and TRBJ2-7, with D possibly matching TRBD1 (6 bases). The CDR3 totals 16 residues. Germline V lookup: CDR1 SGHTA, CDR2 FQGNSA. The ends were cut back, 1 base at V and 2 bases at J, with 15 bases in the middle. The CDR3 DNA sequence: TGTGCCAGCAGCTTAGAATATTGGGGGCGCGCCTACGAGCAGTACTTC. Translated: CASSLEYWGRAYEQYF.

The rearrangement joins TRBV19 to TRBJ1-1, with D hard to call. Germline V gene lookup returns CDR1 LNHDA and CDR2 SQIVND (reference sequence). Trimming cost V 2 bases and J 2 bases, with 12 bases left between them. There are 15 residues in the CDR3. The CDR3 reads CASSIMWQFNTEAFF. The CDR3 DNA reads as TGTGCCAGTAGTATAATGTGGCAGTTCAACACTGAAGCTTTCTTT.

This clone was seen just once. The chain has TRBV11-3 and TRBJ2-1; D remains unclear. This CDR3 is built from 13 residues. In germline, CDR1 is SGHNT, CDR2 YENEEA. Trimming took 4 bases from V and 5 from J, leaving 9 bases between them. CDR3 in amino acids: CASSSSQDNEQFF. In nucleotides, the CDR3 is TGTGCCAGCAGCTCGAGTCAGGACAATGAGCAGTTCTTC.

This clone was seen more than once but under ten times. V usage is TRBV19 and J usage is TRBJ1-2; 7 bases are a match to TRBD1. Unmatched junction bases numbered 16, after V lost 7 bases and J lost 2 bases. Germline values: CDR1 LNHDA, CDR2 SQIVND (reference sequence). CDR3 length: 17 amino acids. Here the CDR3 reads CASNDRDSDYRNYGYTF. The CDR3 nucleotides read TGTGCCAGTAACGACCGGGACAGCGATTACAGAAACTATGGCTACACCTTC.

The chain recombines TRBV30 with TRBJ2-3, with 7 bases lining up with TRBD1. Per the germline V gene, CDR1 is GTSNPN and CDR2 is SVGIG (reference sequence). V shed 0 bases and J 2 bases; nucleotides not matched to a gene: 8. The CDR3 is made up of 16 amino acids. This chain's CDR3 is CAWSVWAGGLTDTQYF. DNA for the CDR3: TGTGCCTGGAGTGTATGGGCAGGGGGTCTCACAGATACGCAGTATTTT.

The chain combines TRBV10-1 with TRBJ1-1; D is perhaps TRBD1 (5 bases). Germline CDR1 is WNHNN and CDR2 is SYGVQD (reference sequence). CDR3 length: 15 residues. Trimming took off 1 base at V and 5 bases at J, with 14 bases between the two ends. CDR3 residues: CASSEYPGGGTEAFF. In nucleotides, the CDR3 is TGCGCCAGCAGTGAGTATCCGGGCGGGGGAACTGAAGCTTTCTTT.

V usage is TRBV6-1 and J usage is TRBJ1-3; D gene ambiguous. The CDR3 runs to 13 residues. The V gene lost 1 base and the J gene lost 8 bases, with 9 bases spanning the gap. Per germline, CDR1 MNHNS and CDR2 SASEGT. In nucleotides, the CDR3 is TGTGCCAGCAGTGAAGGGCGGAGAGACACCATATATTTT. It translates to CASSEGRRDTIYF.

J is TRBJ1-3 and V is TRBV10-3; D uncertain. V gave up 2 bases and J gave up 9 bases, with 14 bases separating them. The CDR3 has 14 residues. CDR1 and CDR2 (germline): ENHRY, SYGVKD. The CDR3 loop reads CAISELPSPGTIYF. The DNA of the CDR3 is TGTGCCATCAGTGAGCTTCCCTCCCCCGGCACCATATATTTT.